This T cell receptor beta chain was identified during a study of cytomegalovirus exposure and HLA in healthy donors. Study findings and constraints: With further analysis later on, most CMV-associated TCR beta chains appeared HLA-restricted.

The PCR employed 60 Vbeta primers together with 13 Jbeta primers. Measured with immunoSEQ multiplex PCR; TCRdb has only the in-frame clones, and not every one. The sample lists about 200,000 clones, 82% occurring once. Though nominally healthy at sampling, donors likely had unrecorded immune exposures. Points on this clone: Its specificity is unknown.

Trimming took 4 bases from V and 8 from J, leaving 15 bases between them. CDR3 length: 14 amino acids. Germline loops: CDR1 SGHTS, CDR2 YDEGEE. Source material: PBMCs. The chain recombines TRBV5-8 with TRBJ1-4; D possibly corresponds to TRBD1 (6 bases). The receptor was isolated from a boy aged 2 to 10 in good health and CMV-seronegative. As DNA, the CDR3 is TGTGCCAGCAGCCCATGGGACATGGGAGAAAAACTGTTTTTT. It codes for CASSPWDMGEKLFF.